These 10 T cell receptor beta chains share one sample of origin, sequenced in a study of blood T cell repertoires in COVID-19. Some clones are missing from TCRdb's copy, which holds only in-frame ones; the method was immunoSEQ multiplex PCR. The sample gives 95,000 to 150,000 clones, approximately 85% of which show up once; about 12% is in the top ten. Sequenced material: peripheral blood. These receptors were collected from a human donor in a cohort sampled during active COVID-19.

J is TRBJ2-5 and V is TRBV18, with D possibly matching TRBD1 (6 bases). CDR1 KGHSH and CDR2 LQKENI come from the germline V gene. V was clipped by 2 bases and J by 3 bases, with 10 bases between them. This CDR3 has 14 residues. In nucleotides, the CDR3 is TGTGCCAGCTCACCATGGCAGGGGAAAGAGACCCAGTACTTC. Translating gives CASSPWQGKETQYF.

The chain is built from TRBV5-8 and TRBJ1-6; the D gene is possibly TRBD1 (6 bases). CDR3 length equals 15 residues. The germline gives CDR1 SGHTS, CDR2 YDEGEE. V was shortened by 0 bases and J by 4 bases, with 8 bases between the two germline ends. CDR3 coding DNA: TGTGCCAGCAGCTTGGCACAGGGATATAATTCACCCCTCCACTTT. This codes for CASSLAQGYNSPLHF. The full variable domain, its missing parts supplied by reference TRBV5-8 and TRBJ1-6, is EAGVTQSPTHLIKTRGQQATLRCSPISGHTSVYWYQQALGLGLQFLLWYDEGEERNRGNFPPRFSGRQFPNYSSELNVNALELEDSALYLCASSLAQGYNSPLHFGNGTRLTVT.

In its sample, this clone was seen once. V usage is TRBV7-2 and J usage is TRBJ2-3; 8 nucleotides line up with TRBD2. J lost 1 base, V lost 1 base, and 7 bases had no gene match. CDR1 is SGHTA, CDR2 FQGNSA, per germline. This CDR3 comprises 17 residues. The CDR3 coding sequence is TGTGCCAGCAGCTTAGGAGTTAGCGGGACCCGCACAGATACGCAGTATTTT. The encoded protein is CASSLGVSGTRTDTQYF.

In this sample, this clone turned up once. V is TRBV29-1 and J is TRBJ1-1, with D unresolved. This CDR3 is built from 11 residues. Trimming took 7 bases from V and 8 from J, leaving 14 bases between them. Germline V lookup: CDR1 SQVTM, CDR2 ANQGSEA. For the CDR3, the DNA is TGCAGCGGCCAAGGGCCGGGGGAAGCTTTCTTT. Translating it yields CSGQGPGEAFF.

This chain's CDR3 is CASSQDYTGSQPQHF. CDR3 nucleotides: TGCGCCAGCAGCCAAGACTATACGGGGAGTCAGCCCCAGCATTTT. The chain recombines TRBV4-3 with TRBJ1-5; D unclear. The germline V gene encodes CDR1 LGHNA and CDR2 YSLEER. This CDR3 contains 15 residues. Deletions cut 0 bases from V and 6 bases from J, with 12 bases between.

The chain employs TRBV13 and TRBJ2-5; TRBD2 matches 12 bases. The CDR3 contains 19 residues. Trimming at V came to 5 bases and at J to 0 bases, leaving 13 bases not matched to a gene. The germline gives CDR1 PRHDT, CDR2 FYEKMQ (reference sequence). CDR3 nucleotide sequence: TGTGCCAGCAGCAGGCCGCCGGCTAGCGGGGGGGGGTACCAAGAGACCCAGTACTTC. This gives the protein CASSRPPASGGGYQETQYF.

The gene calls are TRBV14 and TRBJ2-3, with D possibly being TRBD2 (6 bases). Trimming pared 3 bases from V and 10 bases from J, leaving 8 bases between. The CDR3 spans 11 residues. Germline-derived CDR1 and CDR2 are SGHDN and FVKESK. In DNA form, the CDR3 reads TGTGCCAGCAGCCAGGGAGGCCCGCAGTATTTT. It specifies CASSQGGPQYF.

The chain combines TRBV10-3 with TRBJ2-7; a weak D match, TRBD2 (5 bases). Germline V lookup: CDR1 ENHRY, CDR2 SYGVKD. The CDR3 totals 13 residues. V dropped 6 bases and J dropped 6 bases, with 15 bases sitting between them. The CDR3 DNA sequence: TGTGCCATCAGGACACTACGAGGGAGCGAGCAGTACTTC. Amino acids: CAIRTLRGSEQYF.

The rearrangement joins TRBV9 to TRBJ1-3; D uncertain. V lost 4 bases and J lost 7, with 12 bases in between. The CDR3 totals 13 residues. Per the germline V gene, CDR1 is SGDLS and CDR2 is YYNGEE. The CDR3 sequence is CASSPDTYNTIYF. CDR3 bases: TGTGCCAGCAGCCCTGACACATATAACACCATATATTTT.

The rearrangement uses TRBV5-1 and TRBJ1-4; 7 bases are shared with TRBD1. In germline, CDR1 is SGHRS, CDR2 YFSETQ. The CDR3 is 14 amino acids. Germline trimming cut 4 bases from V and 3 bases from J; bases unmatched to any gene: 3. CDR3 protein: CASSHGQANEKLFF. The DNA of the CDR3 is TGCGCCAGCAGCCACGGACAGGCTAATGAAAAACTGTTTTTT.